This T cell receptor (beta chain) emerged from a study of OX40 agonist ivuxolimab in advanced cancers. The CDR3 contains 15 residues. V lost 2 bases and J 0 bases, leaving 11 bases between the germline ends. Germline-derived CDR1 and CDR2 are MGHRA and YSYEKL. The count of this clone is one. Measured with immunoSEQ multiplex PCR; TCRdb has only the in-frame clones, and not every one. The table lists around 60,000 clones, nearly 90% of them singletons. The chain joins TRBV4-1 to TRBJ2-7; D call uncertain. Sequencing used CD4+ or CD8+ T cells sorted from blood, obtained in a trial of the OX40 agonist ivuxolimab. The TCR originated in an adult with an advanced solid tumor such as melanoma, head and neck, liver or kidney cancer. The CDR3 reads CASSQSPRTSYEQYF. Here the CDR3 DNA reads TGCGCCAGCAGCCAATCCCCCCGGACCTCCTACGAGCAGTACTTC.